This paragraph reports one TCR beta chain. Its antigen is currently unknown. Sequencing was performed with immunoSEQ multiplex PCR; in TCRdb, only in-frame clones are kept and a portion is missing. Among 40,000 to 45,000 clones listed, roughly 78% were seen once. The CDR3 runs 9 residues. The sample belongs to a study of PD-1 blockade in classical Hodgkin lymphoma. Following autologous stem cell transplantation, relapse occurred in every patient, and exposure to brentuximab vedotin varied. Whole-study results and caveats: No one has yet defined what causes the repertoire differences, which may be disease activity or prior therapy. Only CD4+ TCR diversity, not CD8+, had risen significantly by C4D1. When nivolumab was started under 1 year after ASCT, patients were excluded.

The sequence was collected from a human donor with classical Hodgkin lymphoma. V and J are TRBV21-1 and TRBJ2-5. TRBV21-1 is described as a pseudogene. The sequencing used peripheral blood mononuclear cells (PBMCs), collected at baseline. Written as DNA, the CDR3 is TGCGAACCCGAAGAGACCCAGTACTTC. Translation gives CEPEETQYF.